This T cell receptor (beta chain) originates from a study of blood T cell repertoires in COVID-19. About the research overall: COVID-19 samples from acute and convalescent phases originated in the United States, Italy and Spain.

Repertoires were generated with immunoSEQ multiplex PCR, while TCRdb's copy carries only in-frame clones and drops some. The data contain around 300,000 clones, 70% to 90% of them seen just once; the ten biggest clones take up about 3%. Germline V gene data show CDR1 as SGHVS and CDR2 as FNYEAQ. Unmatched junction bases numbered 10, after V lost 0 bases and J lost 5 bases. The CDR3 has 18 amino acids. This clone was recorded once. The gene calls are TRBV7-6 and TRBJ1-6, with 7 bases matching TRBD1. Sequencing input: peripheral blood. The TCR sequence derives from a woman in her twenties or thirties with active or convalescent COVID-19. The CDR3 DNA follows: TGTGCCAGCAGCTTAGCCCCGTGGCGAACAGGGGATAATTCACCCCTCCACTTT. Its translation: CASSLAPWRTGDNSPLHF.